The 5 T cell receptor beta chains reported below all come from one sample, sequenced in a study of cytomegalovirus exposure and HLA in healthy donors. 13 Jbeta primers and 60 Vbeta primers were used for the PCR. Method: immunoSEQ multiplex PCR; TCRdb's copy keeps in-frame clones and lacks some. The sample includes 95,000 to 150,000 clones, nearly 80% of them seen just once. Sequencing used PBMCs. Receptors were obtained from a woman aged 25 to 39 in good health and CMV-seropositive.

V is TRBV5-4 and J is TRBJ2-7; 14 bases match TRBD2. The V and J ends lost 6 bases and 7 bases, in that order; junction bases with no gene match: 12. The CDR3 runs 16 residues. CDR1 is SGHNT, CDR2 YYREEE, per germline (reference sequence). CDR3 residues: CASTLRLAGGRREQYF. Here the CDR3 DNA reads TGTGCCAGCACCCTGAGACTAGCGGGGGGGCGTCGGGAGCAGTACTTC.

This chain joins TRBV6-5 and TRBJ2-3; maybe TRBD1 (5 bases). The CDR3 is made up of 15 amino acids. V shed 5 bases and J shed 6 bases, with 18 bases lying between them. The germline CDR1 and CDR2 sequences are MNHEY and SVGAGI. The DNA for the CDR3 is TGTGCCAGCAGTCCGGCCAGGGTGGACACGGATACGCAGTATTTT. Translation gives CASSPARVDTDTQYF.

The V and J genes are TRBV10-3 and TRBJ1-4, with TRBD1 matching over 7 bases. Germline-derived CDR1 and CDR2 are ENHRY and SYGVKD. Trimming cost V 2 bases and J 8 bases; bases outside gene matches: 14. The CDR3 totals 17 residues. CDR3 sequence: CAISERYRGVPSEKLFF. The CDR3 DNA sequence: TGTGCCATCAGTGAGAGATACAGGGGAGTACCATCCGAAAAACTGTTTTTT.

V usage is TRBV4-3 and J usage is TRBJ2-3, with a weak D call TRBD1 (6 bases). Germline V gene lookup returns CDR1 LGHNA and CDR2 YSLEER. V was pared by 4 bases and J by 2 bases, with 10 bases between. The CDR3 extends over 14 amino acids. The CDR3 sequence: CASSPGDNTDTQYF. Written as DNA, the CDR3 is TGCGCCAGCAGCCCAGGGGACAACACAGATACGCAGTATTTT.

The V gene is TRBV6-1, the J gene TRBJ1-6; perhaps TRBD1 as D (6 bases). The V gene's germline CDR1 is MNHNS and CDR2 SASEGT. Trimming shortened V by 6 bases and J by 2 bases, and 11 bases separated the two germline ends. The CDR3 is made up of 15 amino acids. The CDR3 loop is CASRLRGTYNSPLHF. Written as DNA, the CDR3 is TGTGCCAGCAGGCTCAGGGGCACCTATAATTCACCCCTCCACTTT.